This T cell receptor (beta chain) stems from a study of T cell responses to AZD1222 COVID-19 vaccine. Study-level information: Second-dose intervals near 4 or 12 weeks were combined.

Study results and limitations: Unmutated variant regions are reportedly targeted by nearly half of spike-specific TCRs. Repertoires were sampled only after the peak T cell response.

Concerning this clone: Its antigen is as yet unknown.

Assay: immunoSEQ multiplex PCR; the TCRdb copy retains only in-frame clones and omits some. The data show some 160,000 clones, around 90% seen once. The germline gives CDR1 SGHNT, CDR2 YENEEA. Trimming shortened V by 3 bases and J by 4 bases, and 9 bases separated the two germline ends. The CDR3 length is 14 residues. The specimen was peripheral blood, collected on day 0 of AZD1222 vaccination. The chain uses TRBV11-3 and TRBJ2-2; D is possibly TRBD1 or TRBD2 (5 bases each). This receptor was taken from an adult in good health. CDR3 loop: CASSLGRSTGELFF. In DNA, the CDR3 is TGTGCCAGCAGCTTGGGACGCAGCACCGGGGAGCTGTTTTTT.